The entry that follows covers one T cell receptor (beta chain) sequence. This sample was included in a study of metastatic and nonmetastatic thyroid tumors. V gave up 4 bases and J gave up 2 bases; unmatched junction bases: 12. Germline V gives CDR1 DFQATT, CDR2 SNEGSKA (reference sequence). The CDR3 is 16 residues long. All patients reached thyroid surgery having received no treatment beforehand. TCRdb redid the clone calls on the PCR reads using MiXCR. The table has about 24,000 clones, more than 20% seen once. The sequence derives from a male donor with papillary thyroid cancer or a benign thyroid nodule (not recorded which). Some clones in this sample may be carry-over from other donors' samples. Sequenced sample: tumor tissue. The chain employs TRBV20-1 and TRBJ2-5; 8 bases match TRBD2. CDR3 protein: CSAKGFGGRQQETQYF. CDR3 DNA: TGCAGTGCTAAGGGTTTTGGCGGGAGGCAACAAGAGACCCAGTACTTC.